The subject of this entry is one T cell receptor (beta chain). Its specificity is unknown. This sample was included in a study of T cells after yellow fever vaccination. Study findings and constraints: Weaker, the secondary response had a peak occurring faster, on day 5 versus 15.

In germline, CDR1 is MNHEY, CDR2 SVGEGT. The germline V and J ends were trimmed by 4 bases and 8 bases, with 9 bases remaining between them. The CDR3 has 12 amino acids. MiXCR was run by TCRdb on the 5' RACE reads, yielding one entry per CDR3 protein. Of nearly 300,000 distinct CDR3 sequences in the sample, 8.7% are singletons; the top ten hold over 3%. This clonotype was sampled from a man between 18 and 29 years old who received the YFV17D yellow fever vaccine. Specimen: CD4+ T cells sorted from PBMCs, collected 5 days after the yellow fever booster vaccination. The chain links TRBV6-2 or TRBV6-3 to TRBJ2-4, with D perhaps TRBD2 (5 bases). CDR3: CASSLRADIQYF. DNA of the CDR3: TGTGCCAGCAGTTTGCGGGCTGACATTCAGTACTTC.